This T cell receptor (beta chain) was sequenced during a study of CD8+CD57+ T cells in acquired aplastic anemia. Whole-study context: Isolated CD4+ and CD8+ cells, once sorted, yielded DNA averaging around 3 ug. Among healthy donors, CD4+ cells averaged roughly 9.8 million reads. Overall study findings and caveats: Patients had twenty-nine CD8+ CDR3 sequences in common with controls (the shared set). Patients showed no significant difference from controls in CD8+ Simpson's diversity.

Genomic DNA served as template for TCR beta VDJ and CDR3 profiling. From the reads, TCRdb called clonotypes with MiXCR, one entry per CDR3 protein. In the table there are approximately 380,000 distinct CDR3 sequences, 65% to 80% of which are singletons. This clonotype was seen once. The target antigen is unknown. The CDR3 covers 17 residues. V lost 1 base to trimming and J lost 0 bases, with 19 bases between them. Germline V CDR1 and CDR2: DFQATT, SNEGSKA (reference sequence). This clonotype was sampled from a human donor in good health, serving as a control. Input material: sorted CD4+, CD8+, or CD8+CD57+ T cells (not recorded which) from PBMCs. The chain has TRBV20-1 and TRBJ2-7, with a weak D call TRBD2 (6 bases). For the CDR3, the DNA is TGCAGTGCTAGAGGACACGGGACTTTTTCTTCCTCCTACGAGCAGTACTTC. Its protein product is CSARGHGTFSSSYEQYF.